This TCR beta chain is from a study of CD8 T cells in Susac syndrome. Broader study findings: A relatively small number of individuals underwent TCR sequencing and HLA analysis.

V shed 4 bases and J 2 bases; nucleotides not matched to a gene: 4. The V gene's germline CDR1 is SNHLY and CDR2 FYNNEI. The CDR3 runs 14 residues. Negative isolation yielded CD8+ and CD4+ T cells; FACS enriched TEMRA cells. As for this clonotype: Its cognate antigen is unknown.

After extraction with the RNeasy kit, about 0.5 to 1 ug of the RNA was reverse transcribed using random hexamers. TCR beta CDR3 was amplified by immunoSEQ covering 54 Vbeta and 13 Jbeta. TCRdb analysed the immunoSEQ multiplex PCR reads with MiXCR anew, one entry per CDR3 protein. The table includes 70,000 to 100,000 distinct CDR3 sequences, about 93% detected once. The J gene is TRBJ2-5, the V gene TRBV2; the match to TRBD1 covers 7 bases. Sequencing used CD8+ T cells from PBMCs. The receptor's source is a human donor in good health. CDR3 DNA: TGTGCCAGCAGTGGGTGGGGACAGCAAGAGACCCAGTACTTC. It is translated as CASSGWGQQETQYF.